Listed here are 27 T cell receptor beta chains from one sample, sequenced in a study of shared clonotypes between healthy human individuals. Only in-frame clones appear in the TCRdb table, and some are missing; sequencing was by immunoSEQ multiplex PCR. The table lists a few million clones, under 95% of them singletons, with approximately 0.4% in the top ten. Sequencing input: naive CD4+ T cells from PBMCs. Regarding subset: CD45RA+ positively selected. Every receptor here comes from a man between 18 and 29 years old in good health. Some clones in this sample may be carry-over from other donors' samples.

V is TRBV2 and J is TRBJ2-5, with 8 bases fitting TRBD2. CDR1 and CDR2 (germline): SNHLY, FYNNEI. The CDR3 runs to 15 residues. V lost 4 bases, J lost 7 bases, and 11 bases stayed unmatched. The CDR3 region is CASSVGAGAKGTQYF. The CDR3 bases are TGTGCCAGCAGTGTTGGAGCGGGAGCCAAGGGGACCCAGTACTTC.

The rearrangement uses TRBV27 and TRBJ1-2; 7 positions match TRBD1. Germline V lookup: CDR1 MNHEY, CDR2 SMNVEV (reference sequence). CDR3 size: 15 residues. The J segment lost 4 bases and the V segment lost 3 bases, leaving 8 bases of the junction unmatched. CDR3 region: CASSLTGPRIYGYTF. Written as DNA, the CDR3 is TGTGCCAGCAGTTTGACAGGGCCCCGGATCTATGGCTACACCTTC.

The chain joins TRBV10-3 to TRBJ1-2, with 9 bases that match TRBD1. The CDR3 length is 16 residues. Germline CDR1 is ENHRY and CDR2 is SYGVKD. With 8 bases clipped from V and 5 bases from J, the junction kept 15 bases outside the gene matches. In DNA form, the CDR3 reads TGTGCCATCGGGGCAGGCAGTACAGGGGGCGCATATGGCTACACCTTC. It encodes CAIGAGSTGGAYGYTF.

This clone occurred a few times. The V gene is TRBV6-5, the J gene TRBJ1-2, with D possibly being TRBD1 (5 bases). The CDR3 spans 12 residues. Germline V lookup: CDR1 MNHEY, CDR2 SVGAGI. V lost 6 bases and J 2 bases, leaving 7 bases between the germline ends. The CDR3 protein is CASRRQNYGYTF. The CDR3 coding sequence is TGTGCCAGCAGGAGACAGAACTATGGCTACACCTTC.

The V gene is TRBV7-7, the J gene TRBJ1-1, with D uncertain. Germline loops: CDR1 SSHAT, CDR2 FNYEAQ (reference sequence). The CDR3 length is 12 residues. The V end lost 7 bases, the J end lost 7 bases, and 13 bases lay between the germline ends. For the CDR3, the DNA is TGTGCCAGCAATCAGGAAATTAGTGAAGCTTTCTTT. It codes for CASNQEISEAFF.

The chain employs TRBV4-2 and TRBJ2-2, with a weak D call TRBD2 (6 bases). Germline lookup yields CDR1 LGHNA and CDR2 YNFKEQ. Trimming left V 7 bases short and J 8 bases short, with 23 bases between. CDR3 length: 16 residues. CDR3 DNA sequence: TGTGCCAGCAACTCGGTCGGAGGGGACTTAAGGGGGGAGCTGTTTTTT. It encodes CASNSVGGDLRGELFF.

V is TRBV19 and J is TRBJ2-7, with D unresolved. V was clipped by 1 base and J by 7 bases, with 11 bases between them. Germline V gives CDR1 LNHDA, CDR2 SQIVND (reference sequence). The CDR3 is made up of 13 amino acids. The DNA for the CDR3 is TGTGCCAGTAGTATAGGGACGCTCGCTGAGCAGTACTTC. Its protein is CASSIGTLAEQYF.

V usage is TRBV11-3 and J usage is TRBJ2-3; a weak D match, TRBD2 (5 bases). The CDR3 has 13 amino acids. Germline loops: CDR1 SGHNT, CDR2 YENEEA. V lost 3 bases, J lost 3 bases, and 7 bases lay in between. The CDR3 DNA sequence: TGTGCCAGCAGCTTCGGGGTAACAGATACGCAGTATTTT. It encodes CASSFGVTDTQYF.

CDR3 protein: CASSPGQRGGKLFF. The CDR3 nucleotides are TGTGCCAGCTCACCCGGACAACGAGGAGGAAAACTGTTTTTT. The rearrangement links TRBV18 to TRBJ1-4; TRBD1 might be the D (5 bases). The CDR3 is 14 residues long. Trimming stripped 3 bases from V and 10 bases from J, with 15 bases between. Germline V gene sequence: CDR1 KGHSH, CDR2 LQKENI.

This clone has only one observation. The V gene is TRBV28, the J gene TRBJ2-1, with a weak D call TRBD2 (5 bases). Germline V CDR1 and CDR2: MDHEN, SYDVKM. V was trimmed by 8 bases and J by 4 bases, leaving 9 bases between them. This CDR3 contains 12 residues. In DNA, the CDR3 is TGTGCCAGCGCTTCGGGGTACAATGAGCAGTTCTTC. Its protein is CASASGYNEQFF.

This chain connects TRBV15 to TRBJ2-5; weak D call: TRBD1 (6 bases). The germline V gene has CDR1 LNHNV and CDR2 YYDKDF (reference sequence). This CDR3 has 11 amino acids. V was pared by 9 bases and J by 4 bases, with 9 bases between. The CDR3 nucleotides read TGTGCCACGGGGGCCCTAGAGACCCAGTACTTC. It specifies CATGALETQYF.

CDR3 region: CASSYLAGEQPQHF. The CDR3 DNA is TGTGCCAGCAGTTATTTAGCCGGGGAGCAGCCCCAGCATTTT. The J gene is TRBJ1-5, the V gene TRBV6-5; D call uncertain. Deletions cut 3 bases from V and 7 bases from J, with 13 bases between. The germline gives CDR1 MNHEY, CDR2 SVGAGI. The CDR3 totals 14 residues.

The rearrangement joins TRBV19 to TRBJ1-2, with 8 bases lining up with TRBD1. Unmatched junction bases numbered 7, after V lost 1 base and J lost 6 bases. Germline values: CDR1 LNHDA, CDR2 SQIVND (reference sequence). The CDR3 consists of 15 residues. The CDR3 sequence: CASSIVGTGRNGYTF. CDR3 coding DNA: TGTGCCAGTAGTATAGTGGGGACAGGAAGGAATGGCTACACCTTC.

The genes are TRBV29-1 and TRBJ2-3, with no clear D. Germline values: CDR1 SQVTM, CDR2 ANQGSEA. V was clipped by 3 bases and J by 0 bases, with 7 bases between them. The CDR3 has 13 amino acids. As DNA, the CDR3 is TGCAGCGTTGATCAAAAAAGCACAGATACGCAGTATTTT. Translating it yields CSVDQKSTDTQYF.

The chain uses TRBV28 and TRBJ1-2; the match to TRBD1 covers 9 bases. With V trimmed by 7 bases and J by 8 bases, 14 bases remained unmatched. The germline V gene encodes CDR1 MDHEN and CDR2 SYDVKM. The CDR3 contains 15 residues. The CDR3 DNA follows: TGTGCCAGCACCCCCCAGGACAGGGGAGTCGTAGGCTACACCTTC. Translating it yields CASTPQDRGVVGYTF.

The CDR3 DNA sequence: TGTGCCAGCAGCGCGGGACAGTATGGCTACACCTTC. It specifies CASSAGQYGYTF. The V gene is TRBV6-1, the J gene TRBJ1-2; the match to TRBD1 covers 7 bases. This CDR3 region has 12 residues. The V segment lost 6 bases and the J segment 5 bases; nucleotides outside the gene matches: 3. In germline, CDR1 is MNHNS, CDR2 SASEGT.

CDR3 loop: CASSLFRDDTEAFF. The CDR3 DNA sequence: TGTGCCAGCAGTTTGTTCAGGGATGACACTGAAGCTTTCTTT. The rearrangement uses TRBV27 and TRBJ1-1; TRBD1 is a possible D gene (5 bases). Trimming took off 3 bases at V and 3 bases at J, with 11 bases between the two ends. This CDR3 is built from 14 residues. CDR1 is MNHEY, CDR2 SMNVEV, per germline (reference sequence).

This sequence joins TRBV29-1 and TRBJ2-7, with D perhaps matching TRBD2 (6 bases). Trimming left V 0 bases short and J 6 bases short, with 21 bases between. The CDR3 contains 16 residues. Germline CDR1 is SQVTM and CDR2 is ANQGSEA. CDR3 DNA sequence: TGCAGCGTTGAAGATCCATTAGGGAGGCACTCAGGCGAGCAGTACTTC. It is translated as CSVEDPLGRHSGEQYF.

The gene calls are TRBV9 and TRBJ2-2; 14 bases line up with TRBD2. Germline CDR1 SGDLS, CDR2 YYNGEE. V dropped 2 bases and J dropped 4; count of bases not matched to a gene: 13. This CDR3 has 20 amino acids. The CDR3 DNA reads TGTGCCAGCAGCGTTGGGTTGACTAGCGGGAGGGTGGATGGCACCGGGGAGCTGTTTTTT. Amino acids: CASSVGLTSGRVDGTGELFF. The variable domain in full, completed from reference TRBV9 and TRBJ2-2, reads DSGVTQTPKHLITATGQRVTLRCSPRSGDLSVYWYQQSLDQGLQFLIQYYNGEERAKGNILERFSAQQFPDLHSELNLSSLELGDSALYFCASSVGLTSGRVDGTGELFFGEGSRLTVL.

This clone has a handful of counts. This chain uses TRBV7-8 with TRBJ1-2; the D gene is possibly TRBD1 (5 bases). The V gene lost 2 bases and the J gene lost 2 bases, with 12 bases spanning the gap. The length of the CDR3 is 15 residues. CDR1 SGHVS and CDR2 FQNEAQ come from the germline V gene. The CDR3: CASSLPGTPNYGYTF. In DNA form, the CDR3 reads TGTGCCAGCAGCTTACCAGGGACTCCCAACTATGGCTACACCTTC.

Regarding this clone: Other DNA sequences in this specimen translate into the identical CDR3. V gene TRBV29-1 combines with J gene TRBJ2-3; TRBD2 matches at 7 bases. V was clipped by 3 bases and J by 1 base; unmatched bases: 4. Germline V gene sequence: CDR1 SQVTM, CDR2 ANQGSEA. CDR3 length equals 14 residues. Here the CDR3 DNA reads TGCAGCGTTGAGGCTAGCGGACGCACAGATACGCAGTATTTT. Amino acid sequence: CSVEASGRTDTQYF.

The CDR3 DNA reads as TGTGCCATCCCGGACAGGGCTTACTTC. Protein product: CAIPDRAYF. This chain links TRBV6-1 with TRBJ2-7, with 8 positions matching TRBD1. Germline assignment: CDR1 MNHNS and CDR2 SASEGT. CDR3 length: 9 amino acids. Germline trimming cut 10 bases from V and 13 bases from J; bases unmatched to any gene: 6.

This clone came up a few times. CDR3 loop: CASGLDRGTEAFF. DNA for the CDR3: TGCGCCAGCGGTCTTGACAGGGGTACTGAAGCTTTCTTT. This sequence joins TRBV5-1 and TRBJ1-1; 8 bases are a match to TRBD1. Germline assignment: CDR1 SGHRS and CDR2 YFSETQ. CDR3 length: 13 amino acids. V trimming: 7 bases; J trimming: 5 bases; junction bases outside the gene matches: 7.

Written as DNA, the CDR3 is TGCAGCGCTAGTATAACCTCCTACGAGCAGTACTTC. Translating gives CSASITSYEQYF. The rearrangement uses TRBV29-1 and TRBJ2-7, with D hard to call. The CDR3 covers 12 residues. With 7 bases removed from V and 0 bases from J, the gap between germline ends came to 10 bases. CDR1 SQVTM and CDR2 ANQGSEA come from the germline V gene.

The chain employs TRBV6-5 and TRBJ2-7; D not certain. With 6 bases removed from V and 6 bases from J, the gap between germline ends came to 24 bases. Germline assignment: CDR1 MNHEY and CDR2 SVGAGI. This CDR3 spans 16 amino acids. CDR3 nucleotides: TGTGCCAGCAGCTACCGCGGCGCCTCTAGGGCTTCCGAGCAGTACTTC. Protein sequence: CASSYRGASRASEQYF.

The chain recombines TRBV7-9 with TRBJ2-7, with 7 nucleotides matching TRBD2. The CDR3 extends over 18 amino acids. V lost 0 bases to trimming and J lost 2 bases; unmatched junction nucleotides: 13. The germline V gene encodes CDR1 SEHNR and CDR2 FQNEAQ (reference sequence). CDR3 protein: CASSLAPIWDGRPYEQYF. The CDR3 nucleotides are TGTGCCAGCAGCTTAGCGCCAATTTGGGACGGGAGGCCCTACGAGCAGTACTTC.

This chain connects TRBV19 to TRBJ1-5; D possibly corresponds to TRBD1 (6 bases). Germline V lookup: CDR1 LNHDA, CDR2 SQIVND (reference sequence). This CDR3 contains 16 residues. V gave up 5 bases and J gave up 6 bases, with 20 bases separating them. The CDR3 nucleotides read TGTGCCAGTAGTCCTCTGGTGGGGGCGGAAGGTCAGCCCCAGCATTTT. It encodes CASSPLVGAEGQPQHF.